The T cell receptor (beta chain) under discussion was sequenced for a study of vaccination and CD4 T cells after COVID-19. In regard to this clonotype: The antigen is undetermined.

The treatment was: approximately 9-day PBMC culture with coronavirus spike peptide pools or control peptides (ViraFEST assay). CDR3 size: 17 residues. Trimming removed 2 bases from V and 2 bases from J, with 16 bases in between. Germline-derived CDR1 and CDR2 are MGHDK and SYGVNS. Oncomine TCR Beta short-read sequencing was applied to DNA from cultured CD4+ T cells. Genomic DNA extraction was carried out from cultured CD4+ T cells. TCRdb fed the PCR reads into MiXCR, producing one record per CDR3 protein. In the table there are about 8,900 distinct CDR3 sequences, 55% to 75% of which are singletons. The receptor comes from a human donor who had recovered from COVID-19. V gene TRBV25-1 combines with J gene TRBJ1-5, with D perhaps TRBD1 (5 bases). The sequenced sample was CD4+ T cells from blood, cultured in vitro. The CDR3 sequence: CASSEIAGGGGNQPQHF. In DNA, the CDR3 is TGTGCCAGCAGTGAAATCGCCGGGGGTGGAGGCAATCAGCCCCAGCATTTT.